This paragraph reports one T cell receptor (beta chain). Its antigen has not been determined. Per-nucleotide qualities are absent, and no much larger clonotype sits a single base away. The sample's time point, from its label and the paper: newly diagnosed GD, antithyroid drugs for less than 3 months. For both TCR sequencing and RNA sequencing, RNA was extracted from PBMCs using TRIzol. Graves' disease was diagnosed according to American Thyroid Association guidelines. The patients came from an endocrinology department in Xi'an, China. From each patient, about 9.7 milliliters of peripheral blood was collected into an EDTA anticoagulant tube. PBMCs were isolated by Ficoll Paque Plus density gradient separation without further T cell sorting. RNA quality was checked with an Agilent 2100 Bioanalyzer and agarose gel, and concentration with a NanoDrop 2000. The source of the sample is a study of regulatory T cells in long-lasting Graves disease (dated by TCRdb to the early 2020s). Study-wide context: Antithyroid drugs had been taken for less than 3 months by newly diagnosed Graves' disease patients. Peripheral blood TCR sequencing and RNA sequencing compared persistent Graves' disease patients with newly diagnosed Graves' disease patients. The study was conducted in China and was registered as a clinical trial. A total of roughly 35 samples underwent TCR sequencing, from around 13 patients with persistent Graves' disease and around 20 patients with newly diagnosed Graves' disease. What the study reported, not specific to this receptor: Lower TCR Shannon entropy and fewer highly expanded clones were observed in persistent Graves' disease patients than in newly diagnosed patients, which suggested clonal expansion. The small sample size was acknowledged by the authors as a limitation that may reduce accuracy. TRBV28, TRBJ1-2 and TRBJ2-5 were preferentially used in persistent disease, while TRBV20-1 and TRBJ2-1 were favored in newly diagnosed disease. Patients with persistent disease shared more public clonotypes (about 2,700) than newly diagnosed patients did (around 980). The study examined only peripheral blood because the primary lesion, thyroid tissue, could not be accessed. Sequencing and analysis were restricted to the TCR beta chain.

Libraries were built with multiplex PCR. This sample was sequenced with an Illumina HiSeq 4000. To build TCR beta libraries, CDR3 regions were amplified by Arm-PCR using iRepertoire HTBI primers. Before sequencing, the PCR products underwent gel purification. As for the authors' bioinformatics: A total of 62 TRBV and 14 TRBJ segments were identified across samples and were used for gene usage analysis of CDR3 amino acid clonotypes. COPE and FqMerger were used to merge the filtered high-quality paired reads into contigs. Contigs were aligned with BLAST to IMGT TRBV, TRBD and TRBJ reference genes, and CDR3 was defined per IMGT. Any clonotype with a frequency above 0.1% was classified as a highly expanded clone. Shannon entropy was used to measure repertoire diversity, and the Gini coefficient was used to measure V-J evenness. Public clonotypes were defined as clonotypes shared by more than one individual. TCRdb reanalyzed the raw reads on its own, using fastp at Q25 for trimming and MiXCR for clone calling, and kept in-frame beta chains. Merged by CDR3 protein, the rows form single entries marked with the most common genes and DNA. These V and J calls are TCRdb output, not the study's own analysis. Across this sample there are around 500,000 distinct CDR3 sequences, with roughly 12% seen only once. In total, the top ten clones hold about 10% of the sample.

V is cut back by 2 bases and J by 4 bases, with 13 bases in the junction unmatched. Reading the germline V gene (reference sequence) gives CDR1 LGHDT and CDR2 YNNKEL. The CDR3, cysteine through phenylalanine, is 19 amino acids long. Only the CDR3 region is kept as DNA, spanning 57 bases read in frame from base 1. A further study also used this sample, focusing on T cells in Graves' hyperthyroidism and ophthalmopathy. The second source states: Stable Graves' hyperthyroidism was defined as the absence of progression to ophthalmopathy over 18 months of follow-up. The hyperthyroidism patients were between 18 and 65 years old and newly diagnosed, with a disease duration of less than 2 months. Patients with uncontrolled infections, other autoimmune diseases, pregnancy or lactation were excluded. Clinical symptoms, serum thyroxine and TRAb, thyroid ultrasound, and orbital computed tomography formed the basis for the diagnoses. The TCR CDR3 was subjected to a first round of RT-PCR using the HTBI primer set and the Qiagen OneStep RT-PCR kit. Most expanded thyroid clonotypes (frequency above 0.001) were also detected in blood, a finding suggesting that blood repertoires may reflect thyroid immune responses. A 13 V-J signature model separated ophthalmopathy from stable hyperthyroidism, with around 90% sensitivity and about 81% specificity in cross-validation and 80%/75% in testing. During validation, the model predicted progression to ophthalmopathy a median of approximately six months ahead of onset, with approximately 70% sensitivity and under 85% specificity. To identify TCR V-J signatures that set the groups apart, the researchers used a discovery cohort of about a hundred patients, made up of around 42 with Graves' ophthalmopathy and some 60 with stable Graves' hyperthyroidism. An independent validation cohort of fewer than 20 hyperthyroidism patients and about 15 patients who later progressed to ophthalmopathy tested prospective prediction of ophthalmopathy. The 100 or so discovery patients were randomly split 7:3 into training and test sets. In addition, the study compared T-cell repertoires in thyroid tissue and in blood from five to seven Graves' hyperthyroidism patients. After blood sampling, hyperthyroidism patients were treated with methimazole at a starting dose of 30 mg daily, and ophthalmopathy patients were treated with high-dose intravenous methylprednisolone. A second multiplex PCR round built the libraries, followed by size selection and purification. Libraries were sequenced paired-end with 100 bp reads on an Illumina HiSeq2000. SOAPnuke was used to process the raw data, with reads discarded if the reads contained adapters or uncalled bases, had a mean Phred below 15, or lacked an exact constant-primer or identifier match. High-quality paired reads were merged with COPE v1.2.5, and unique nucleotide sequences were defined as clonotypes. MiTCR v1.1 was used to align the clonotypes against IMGT TRBV, TRBD and TRBJ reference segments. Only V-J combinations with frequency above 0.0001, covering about 99% of repertoires, were analysed. The TCS score was defined as F50 (clonal expansion) divided by E x V (chaos), with BLOSUM62-based TCRdist calculated between CDR3 peptides within each V-J. Welch's t-statistics and random forest reduced fewer than 550 V-J features to about 13, which were used in a naive Bayes classifier (R e1071). No statistical method was used to set the sample size in advance, and investigators knew the group allocation. The paper describes TCR Vbeta CDR3 sequencing of some 130 peripheral blood samples, made up of approximately 40 ophthalmopathy patients, approximately 73 hyperthyroidism patients and 17 progressor patients.

The chain is encoded by TRBV3-1 joined to TRBJ2-2, and 10 bases in between align with TRBD2. This receptor was taken from a man under 40 with Graves disease. Donor details come from another sample of the same person, matched by shared clones. The material was peripheral blood mononuclear cells (PBMCs), obtained at new diagnosis, from a patient treated with antithyroid drugs. The CDR3 here reads CASSQFRFGLAGVTGELFF. In nucleotide form, the sequence is TGTGCCAGCAGCCAATTCAGGTTTGGGCTAGCGGGAGTCACCGGGGAGCTGTTTTTT.